This TCR beta chain originates from a study of post-analysis software for immune sequencing data. Study summary: Multiple sclerosis in the patients followed relapsing-remitting, secondary progressive and progressive-relapsing courses. Study findings and constraints: A handful of TRBV segments appeared more often in patients than in controls, and TRBV5-6, TRBV5-1 and TRBV20-1 were among these.

Germline V lookup: CDR1 MNHEY, CDR2 SVGAGI. Trimming removed 6 bases at V and 4 bases at J, with 18 bases between. CDR3 length equals 15 residues. Only a few counts were recorded for this clonotype. What it binds is not known. Carried by the TCR beta cDNA libraries were unique molecular identifiers. T cells numbering about 0.9 to 11 million yielded a few hundred thousand cDNA molecules. MiXCR, applied by TCRdb to the PCR reads, yields one record per CDR3 protein. The data show about 540,000 distinct CDR3 sequences, about a third seen once. V usage is TRBV6-5 and J usage is TRBJ1-2; D not resolved. The clonotype originates from a girl aged 2-17 years with multiple sclerosis. Sequenced sample: blood. The CDR3 loop reads CASRPEGVGAYGYTF. Written as DNA, the CDR3 is TGTGCCAGCAGACCCGAGGGAGTCGGAGCCTATGGCTACACCTTC.